These 12 T cell receptor beta chains share one sample of origin, sequenced in a study of cytomegalovirus exposure and HLA in healthy donors. Primers: 60 Vbeta forward and 13 Jbeta reverse. Profiling relied on immunoSEQ multiplex PCR, and the TCRdb table lists in-frame clones only, not all of them. The table lists hundreds of thousands of clones, about three quarters of them singletons. Sequenced sample: PBMCs. The receptor source for this set is a young man in good health and CMV-seronegative.

The chain recombines TRBV29-1 with TRBJ2-1; 8 bases line up with TRBD2. Germline V gives CDR1 SQVTM, CDR2 ANQGSEA. V dropped 7 bases and J dropped 8; count of bases not matched to a gene: 10. This CDR3 is 13 amino acids long. The CDR3 DNA reads TGCAGCGCTACCGGGGGGGCCTTCGATGAGCAGTTCTTC. Protein product: CSATGGAFDEQFF.

The V and J genes are TRBV6-6 and TRBJ2-3, with a weak D call TRBD2 (5 bases). With 1 base removed from V and 10 bases from J, the gap between germline ends came to 9 bases. The CDR3 totals 12 residues. The germline V gene has CDR1 MNHNY and CDR2 SVGAGI (reference sequence). The CDR3 DNA follows: TGTGCCAGCAGTTACTTGGGGAGCGCGCAGTATTTT. It specifies CASSYLGSAQYF.

The chain is built from TRBV4-3 and TRBJ1-2; D possibly corresponds to TRBD1 (5 bases). There are 16 residues in the CDR3. V lost 0 bases, J lost 0 bases, and 11 bases lay in between. The germline V gene encodes CDR1 LGHNA and CDR2 YSLEER. Here the CDR3 reads CASSQDKGTANYGYTF. The CDR3 nucleotides are TGCGCCAGCAGCCAAGATAAAGGGACTGCTAACTATGGCTACACCTTC.

The rearrangement links TRBV2 to TRBJ2-1; 11 positions agree with TRBD1. The CDR3 runs to 15 residues. Germline V gene lookup returns CDR1 SNHLY and CDR2 FYNNEI. V gave up 4 bases and J gave up 6 bases; unmatched junction bases: 5. Here the CDR3 DNA reads TGTGCCAGCAGTGGACCCGGGACAGGGGGCAATGAGCAGTTCTTC. This translates into CASSGPGTGGNEQFF.

This chain joins TRBV7-6 and TRBJ1-1; TRBD1 agrees at 7 bases. Per the germline V gene, CDR1 is SGHVS and CDR2 is FNYEAQ. The ends lost 1 base at V and 5 bases at J; junction bases unmatched: 10. The length of the CDR3 is 16 residues. CDR3 region: CASSLEAEGQATEAFF. CDR3 in DNA: TGTGCCAGCAGCTTAGAGGCCGAAGGACAGGCGACTGAAGCTTTCTTT.

V is TRBV19 and J is TRBJ1-1; 7 bases agree with TRBD1. The germline CDR1 and CDR2 sequences are LNHDA and SQIVND (reference sequence). The V gene end was trimmed by 5 bases and the J gene end by 7 bases; junction bases not matched to a gene: 10. The CDR3 consists of 14 residues. The CDR3 region is CASSSKGGRFEAFF. The DNA for the CDR3 is TGTGCCAGTAGTTCCAAAGGGGGCCGCTTTGAAGCTTTCTTT.

The rearrangement links TRBV2 to TRBJ2-7; 7 nucleotides line up with TRBD1. V shed 4 bases, J shed 3 bases, and the junction held 12 bases outside the gene matches. The CDR3 consists of 16 residues. The germline gives CDR1 SNHLY, CDR2 FYNNEI. The CDR3 DNA reads TGTGCCAGCAGTGTAAGCAGGGGGTTGGGGATCTACGAGCAGTACTTC. Protein: CASSVSRGLGIYEQYF.

The chain links TRBV5-6 to TRBJ2-5; TRBD2 agrees at 10 bases. Germline V gene lookup returns CDR1 SGHDT and CDR2 YYEEEE. The CDR3 spans 17 residues. Losses at the gene ends were 2 bases for V and 2 bases for J; bases not matched to a gene: 9. This CDR3 reads CASSLGLAGVWQETQYF. CDR3 nucleotide sequence: TGTGCCAGCAGCTTAGGGCTAGCGGGAGTGTGGCAAGAGACCCAGTACTTC.

V and J are TRBV30 and TRBJ1-1; D is perhaps TRBD1 (6 bases). V was clipped by 3 bases and J by 1 base, with 15 bases between them. Germline CDR1 is GTSNPN and CDR2 is SVGIG (reference sequence). The CDR3 has 15 residues. For the CDR3, the DNA is TGTGCCTGGAGGAAGATACAGGGATGGAACACTGAAGCTTTCTTT. This codes for CAWRKIQGWNTEAFF.

This chain uses TRBV9 with TRBJ2-4, with D tentatively TRBD2 (6 bases). The V end lost 0 bases, the J end lost 6 bases, and 13 bases lay between the germline ends. The germline V gene has CDR1 SGDLS and CDR2 YYNGEE. The CDR3 has 15 amino acids. In DNA form, the CDR3 reads TGTGCCAGCAGCGTAGGAGGGGACGGGGGAAACATTCAGTACTTC. It translates to CASSVGGDGGNIQYF.

J is TRBJ2-7 and V is TRBV14, with 7 positions matching TRBD1. The CDR3 totals 16 residues. V was pared by 2 bases and J by 0 bases, with 7 bases of the junction left unmatched. Germline V CDR1 and CDR2: SGHDN, FVKESK. CDR3 sequence: CASSQWTGLPSYEQYF. The DNA of the CDR3 is TGTGCCAGCAGCCAATGGACAGGCCTCCCCTCCTACGAGCAGTACTTC.

This chain joins TRBV30 and TRBJ1-1, with D uncertain. This CDR3 is built from 13 residues. Trimming removed 2 bases from V and 0 bases from J, with 7 bases in between. The V gene's germline CDR1 is GTSNPN and CDR2 SVGIG (reference sequence). This chain's CDR3 is CAWSSTLNTEAFF. The CDR3 DNA reads TGTGCCTGGAGTTCTACTTTGAACACTGAAGCTTTCTTT.